This T cell receptor (beta chain) was captured in a study of tumor-infiltrating lymphocytes in localized non-small cell lung cancer. Whole-study findings and limits: TCR sequencing covered a subset of patients with enough tissue.

The CDR3 contains 13 residues. Germline V gives CDR1 MNHEY, CDR2 SVGAGI. The ends lost 6 bases at V and 3 bases at J; junction bases unmatched: 3. This table comes from immunoSEQ multiplex PCR, and its TCRdb copy is limited to in-frame clones, with some not included. The repertoire includes about 12,000 clones, about nine tenths of them detected once, and approximately 9.3% sits in the top ten. A word on this clone: The antigen is undetermined.

The sequence was obtained from a human donor with non-small cell lung cancer. The specimen sequenced was lung tumor tissue. The chain uses TRBV6-5 and TRBJ2-3; 7 positions match TRBD1. CDR3 region: CASRETGTDTQYF. As DNA, the CDR3 is TGTGCCAGCAGGGAGACAGGGACAGATACGCAGTATTTT.